This T cell receptor beta chain originates from a study of blood T cell repertoires in COVID-19. Study information: From the United States, Italy and Spain came samples of acute and convalescent COVID-19.

Authors' processing steps: Estimates of nucleated cell counts were drawn from the amplification of reference gene primers. Profiling relied on immunoSEQ multiplex PCR, and the TCRdb table lists in-frame clones only, not all of them. The D gene and trimming were derived from the DNA, and the V and J assignments and clone size from that table. The sample holds around 380,000 clones, over 65% seen once. As for this clone: Other nucleotide sequences from this sample produce the same CDR3.

This sequence was found in a human donor with acute or convalescent COVID-19. The donor label of this sample is uncertain. Source material: peripheral blood.

The CDR3 DNA follows: TGTGCCAGCAGCCTTAACACTGAAGCTTTCTTT. Translation gives CASSLNTEAFF. This sequence joins TRBV5-4 and TRBJ1-1; D unresolved. Trimming took off 4 bases at V and 2 bases at J, with 3 bases between the two ends. CDR1 is SGHNT, CDR2 YYREEE, per germline (reference sequence). CDR3 length equals 11 residues.